Each of the 20 T cell receptor beta chains below was sequenced from the same sample in a study of STAT3 mutations in large granular lymphocyte leukemia. Study-wide findings and caveats: At least one immunodominant TCR beta clonotype appeared in every T-cell large granular lymphocyte leukemia patient.

Here immunoSEQ multiplex PCR was the method, and the copy in TCRdb shows in-frame clones only, minus some. This sample carries about 12,000 clones, 88% of them seen once, and the ten largest clones take 12%. These receptors lack a known antigen. The source material was PBMCs. The origin of the receptors is a human donor with T large granular lymphocyte leukemia. Some clones in this sample may be carry-over from other donors' samples.

This chain joins TRBV27 and TRBJ2-7, with D maybe TRBD1 (6 bases). CDR3 size: 14 residues. CDR1 MNHEY and CDR2 SMNVEV come from the germline V gene (reference sequence). V was trimmed by 3 bases and J by 2 bases, leaving 11 bases between them. The CDR3 coding sequence is TGTGCCAGCAGTTTGGCGACAGGTACCTACGAGCAGTACTTC. As protein: CASSLATGTYEQYF.

In this sample, this clone turned up a few times. The chain recombines TRBV5-1 with TRBJ1-1; D remains unclear. Trimming cost V 0 bases and J 1 base, with 10 bases left between them. This CDR3 spans 15 amino acids. Germline CDR1 reads SGHRS; CDR2 reads YFSETQ. The CDR3: CASSLAPESNTEAFF. CDR3 nucleotide sequence: TGCGCCAGCAGCTTGGCCCCCGAATCGAACACTGAAGCTTTCTTT.

The chain has TRBV27 and TRBJ2-3; D call uncertain. Germline CDR1 reads MNHEY; CDR2 reads SMNVEV (reference sequence). Trimming took off 5 bases at V and 2 bases at J, with 5 bases between the two ends. The CDR3 extends over 12 amino acids. DNA of the CDR3: TGTGCCAGCAGTCCTACCACAGATACGCAGTATTTT. Encoded protein: CASSPTTDTQYF.

The V gene is TRBV5-5, the J gene TRBJ1-1; D is ambiguous. There are 14 residues in the CDR3. V lost 3 bases, J lost 4 bases, and 13 bases lay in between. Germline CDR1 and CDR2: SGHKS and YYEKEE (reference sequence). CDR3 sequence: CASSWSGRSTEAFF. CDR3 sequence (DNA): TGTGCCAGCAGCTGGTCCGGTAGGAGCACTGAAGCTTTCTTT.

The V and J genes are TRBV29-1 and TRBJ2-5, with 13 positions matching TRBD2. The CDR3 has 13 amino acids. V dropped 7 bases and J dropped 7; count of bases not matched to a gene: 6. The germline CDR1 and CDR2 sequences are SQVTM and ANQGSEA. CDR3 nucleotides: TGCAGCGCCCGGACTAGCGGGAGAGGGACCCAGTACTTC. Amino acids: CSARTSGRGTQYF.

This sequence joins TRBV28 and TRBJ2-7; 14 bases line up with TRBD2. The CDR3 has 12 amino acids. J lost 6 bases, V lost 8 bases, and 0 bases had no gene match. Per germline, CDR1 MDHEN and CDR2 SYDVKM. The DNA of the CDR3 is TGTGCCAGCGGACTAGCGGGAGGCGAGCAGTACTTC. This gives the protein CASGLAGGEQYF.

This chain uses TRBV9 with TRBJ2-7; the D call may be TRBD1 or TRBD2 (5 bases each). CDR1 is SGDLS, CDR2 YYNGEE, per germline. The V and J ends lost 3 bases and 3 bases respectively, with 16 bases between them. The CDR3 is made up of 15 amino acids. This chain's CDR3 is CASSAGPTAGYEQYF. The CDR3 coding sequence is TGTGCCAGCAGCGCGGGACCCACTGCCGGCTACGAGCAGTACTTC.

This chain links TRBV6-6 with TRBJ2-1; 11 nucleotides align to TRBD2. CDR1 MNHNY and CDR2 SVGAGI come from the germline V gene (reference sequence). This CDR3 contains 16 residues. Trimming took 4 bases from V and 6 from J; bases not matched to a gene: 8. The CDR3 sequence is CASSFTSGSEGNEQFF. CDR3 coding DNA: TGTGCCAGCAGTTTTACTAGCGGGAGTGAGGGCAATGAGCAGTTCTTC.

CDR3 residues: CASSPEMGPLYNSPLHF. The CDR3 region has the DNA TGTGCCAGCAGTCCCGAGATGGGGCCTCTGTATAATTCACCCCTCCACTTT. The rearrangement links TRBV2 to TRBJ1-6, with D possibly TRBD1 on 5 matching bases. The CDR3 sequence is 17 residues long. V dropped 5 bases and J dropped 4 bases, with 18 bases sitting between them. Germline V gene data show CDR1 as SNHLY and CDR2 as FYNNEI.

This rearrangement joins TRBV7-9 to TRBJ2-1; 12 bases fit TRBD1. Germline lookup yields CDR1 SEHNR and CDR2 FQNEAQ (reference sequence). The ends lost 6 bases at V and 6 bases at J; junction bases unmatched: 3. CDR3 length equals 14 residues. CDR3 amino acids: CASRRGQGANEQFF. CDR3 in DNA: TGTGCCAGCAGACGGGGACAGGGGGCCAATGAGCAGTTCTTC.

This rearrangement joins TRBV18 to TRBJ2-6; 8 nucleotides align to TRBD1. J lost 0 bases, V lost 3 bases, and 4 bases had no gene match. CDR1 is KGHSH and CDR2 is LQKENI in the germline V gene. There are 17 residues in the CDR3. CDR3 DNA: TGTGCCAGCTCACCCGGACAGGGCAGCTCTGGGGCCAACGTCCTGACTTTC. This gives the protein CASSPGQGSSGANVLTF.

This chain connects TRBV4-2 to TRBJ2-1; 13 bases are shared with TRBD2. This CDR3 is 17 amino acids long. V shed 3 bases and J 7 bases; nucleotides not matched to a gene: 9. The germline CDR1 and CDR2 sequences are LGHNA and YNFKEQ. In DNA, the CDR3 is TGTGCCAGCAGCCACGGTCCGGGACTAGCGGGAAGGAATGAGCAGTTCTTC. Encoded protein: CASSHGPGLAGRNEQFF.

V is TRBV7-8 and J is TRBJ1-2, with 7 bases that match TRBD1. V shed 3 bases and J 6 bases; nucleotides not matched to a gene: 4. The germline V gene encodes CDR1 SGHVS and CDR2 FQNEAQ. This CDR3 has 13 residues. CDR3 amino acids: CASSFDGTDGYTF. The CDR3 DNA reads TGTGCCAGCAGCTTCGACGGGACAGATGGCTACACCTTC. The entire variable domain, with the rest obtained from reference TRBV7-8 and TRBJ1-2, is as follows: GAGVSQSPRYKVAKRGQDVALRCDPISGHVSLFWYQQALGQGPEFLTYFQNEAQLDKSGLPSDRFFAERPEGSVSTLKIQRTQQEDSAVYLCASSFDGTDGYTFGSGTRLTVV.

The CDR3 nucleotides are TGTGCCAGCAGTTACTCCGATACGCAGTATTTT. Its protein is CASSYSDTQYF. The rearrangement joins TRBV6-5 to TRBJ2-3; unclear D gene. The germline V gene encodes CDR1 MNHEY and CDR2 SVGAGI. This CDR3 is 11 amino acids long. V lost 0 bases, J lost 6 bases, and 1 base lay in between.

The V gene is TRBV19, the J gene TRBJ1-1; 11 nucleotides align to TRBD1. Per germline, CDR1 LNHDA and CDR2 SQIVND (reference sequence). The ends lost 5 bases at V and 4 bases at J; junction bases unmatched: 6. This CDR3 is built from 15 residues. CDR3 nucleotides: TGTGCCAGTAGTCGGACAGGGGGCACGGTCACTGAAGCTTTCTTT. Amino acids: CASSRTGGTVTEAFF.

The genes are TRBV7-9 and TRBJ1-1, with D unclear. Germline loops: CDR1 SEHNR, CDR2 FQNEAQ (reference sequence). Trimming left V 5 bases short and J 4 bases short, with 11 bases between. The CDR3 is 13 amino acids. The CDR3 nucleotides are TGTGCCAGCAGCCCGAGGGTGGGCACTGAAGCTTTCTTT. It codes for CASSPRVGTEAFF.

This clone was counted once. This chain joins TRBV5-6 and TRBJ2-5; possibly TRBD1 for D (5 bases). Trimming pared 3 bases from V and 5 bases from J, leaving 20 bases between. CDR3 length: 16 residues. Looked up from germline, CDR1 is SGHDT and CDR2 is YYEEEE. This CDR3 reads CASSSRTTSQDETQYF. CDR3 nucleotide sequence: TGTGCCAGCAGCTCTCGGACAACCTCACAAGATGAGACCCAGTACTTC.

V and J are TRBV10-3 and TRBJ1-2; D is unresolved. Looked up from germline, CDR1 is ENHRY and CDR2 is SYGVKD. The V end was cut by 0 bases, the J end by 8 bases, with 16 bases between. The CDR3 loop spans 15 amino acids. Written as DNA, the CDR3 is TGTGCCATCAGTGAGTCGGTCCCCGGTGGTGGGGGCTACACCTTC. Protein product: CAISESVPGGGGYTF.

The chain carries TRBV6-6 and TRBJ1-1; the D is unclear. Germline CDR1 MNHNY, CDR2 SVGAGI (reference sequence). Between the trimmed V and J ends, which lost 6 bases and 4 bases, there was a span of 12 bases. The CDR3 has 13 residues. CDR3 bases: TGTGCCAGCAGCCTTAGGCGGAGCACTGAAGCTTTCTTT. Encoded protein: CASSLRRSTEAFF.

The chain carries TRBV18 and TRBJ2-5, with D possibly being TRBD1 (5 bases). The CDR3 has 13 amino acids. Germline-derived CDR1 and CDR2 are KGHSH and LQKENI. Trimming removed 6 bases from V and 5 bases from J, with 13 bases in between. CDR3 sequence reads: CASSSNQGETQYF. The CDR3 DNA is TGTGCCAGCTCTTCAAATCAGGGCGAGACCCAGTACTTC.